The table lists the clone carrying this TCR beta chain with a few counts. TCRdb ran MiXCR on the RT-PCR reads and lists one entry per CDR3 protein. The sample lists roughly 230,000 distinct CDR3 sequences, roughly 14% seen once, with around 10% in the top ten. These data are taken from a study of patients and donors after allogeneic stem cell transplantation. The sequence was collected from a human donor who was either an allogeneic HSCT recipient or a stem cell or donor lymphocyte infusion donor (not recorded which). It is not recorded whose cells these are; they may come from a transplant donor. The specimen sequenced was blood, either unsorted or a sorted T cell fraction (not recorded which).

This CDR3 reads CASSQGTSGGSTDTQYF. Here the CDR3 DNA reads TGTGCCAGCAGCCAAGGGACTAGCGGGGGGTCTACAGATACGCAGTATTTT. The chain carries TRBV4-2 and TRBJ2-3; 14 bases match TRBD2. The CDR3 has 17 residues. V was clipped by 1 base and J by 3 bases; unmatched bases: 3. CDR1 and CDR2 (germline): LGHNA, YNFKEQ.